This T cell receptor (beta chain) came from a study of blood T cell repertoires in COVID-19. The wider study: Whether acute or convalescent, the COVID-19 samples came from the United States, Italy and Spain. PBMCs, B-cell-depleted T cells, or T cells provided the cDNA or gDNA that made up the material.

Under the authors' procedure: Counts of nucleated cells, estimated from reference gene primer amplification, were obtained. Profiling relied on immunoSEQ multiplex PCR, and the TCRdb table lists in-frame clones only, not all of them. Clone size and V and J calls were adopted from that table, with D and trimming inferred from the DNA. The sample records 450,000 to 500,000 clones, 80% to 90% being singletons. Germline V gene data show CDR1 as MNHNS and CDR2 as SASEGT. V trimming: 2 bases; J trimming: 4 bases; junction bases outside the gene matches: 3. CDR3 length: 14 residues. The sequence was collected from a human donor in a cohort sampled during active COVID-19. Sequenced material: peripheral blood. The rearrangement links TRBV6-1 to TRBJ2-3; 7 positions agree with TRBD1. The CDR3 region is CASSENRGADTQYF. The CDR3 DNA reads TGTGCCAGCAGTGAAAACAGGGGAGCAGATACGCAGTATTTT.